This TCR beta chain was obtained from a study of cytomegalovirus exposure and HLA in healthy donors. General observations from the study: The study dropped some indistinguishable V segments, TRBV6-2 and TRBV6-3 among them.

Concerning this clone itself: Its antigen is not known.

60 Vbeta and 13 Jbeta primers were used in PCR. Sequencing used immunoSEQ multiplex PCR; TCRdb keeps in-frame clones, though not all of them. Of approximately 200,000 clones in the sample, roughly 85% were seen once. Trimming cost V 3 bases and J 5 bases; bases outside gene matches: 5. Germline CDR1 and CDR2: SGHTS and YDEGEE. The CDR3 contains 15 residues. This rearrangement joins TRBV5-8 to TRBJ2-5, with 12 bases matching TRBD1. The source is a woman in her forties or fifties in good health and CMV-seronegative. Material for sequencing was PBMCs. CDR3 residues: CASSWGTGGRETQYF. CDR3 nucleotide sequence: TGTGCCAGCAGCTGGGGGACAGGGGGCAGGGAGACCCAGTACTTC.